Below, 13 T cell receptor beta chains from the same sample are listed, as sequenced in a study of beta chain features in type 1 diabetes. The isolated RNA, all of it, was reverse transcribed, so expressed TCRB transcripts were what got sequenced. Some clones are missing from TCRdb's copy, which holds only in-frame ones; the method was immunoSEQ multiplex PCR. This table has roughly 310,000 clones, around 10% appearing once. Input material: naive CD4+ T cells from blood. The origin of the receptors is a woman in her 30s in good health.

The chain carries TRBV7-3 and TRBJ2-2, with 10 bases that match TRBD2. The CDR3 length is 16 residues. J gave up 3 bases and V 3 bases, and 4 bases lay outside the gene matches. Germline values: CDR1 SGHTA, CDR2 FQGTGA. The CDR3 DNA follows: TGTGCCAGCAGCTTCTCAAGCGGGAGGGACACCGGGGAGCTGTTTTTT. This encodes CASSFSSGRDTGELFF.

This sequence joins TRBV6-6 and TRBJ2-7; D is perhaps TRBD2 (5 bases). The CDR3 contains 15 residues. Germline assignment: CDR1 MNHNY and CDR2 SVGAGI (reference sequence). Trimming took 6 bases from V and 6 from J, leaving 21 bases between them. CDR3 loop: CASRRASGISTEQYF. The DNA for the CDR3 is TGTGCCAGCAGACGAGCAAGCGGCATTTCTACCGAGCAGTACTTC.

V usage is TRBV7-2 and J usage is TRBJ2-7; possibly TRBD1 for D (5 bases). Trimming took off 1 base at V and 11 bases at J, with 12 bases between the two ends. Germline V lookup: CDR1 SGHTA, CDR2 FQGNSA. CDR3 length: 12 residues. The CDR3 DNA is TGTGCCAGCAGCTTAGAGGGGTTAGCAAAGTACTTC. This sequence encodes CASSLEGLAKYF.

DNA for the CDR3: TGTGCCAGCTCACCAGTTTCCTTGGCCCAGGGGGCTTTTCCCACTGAAGCTTTCTTT. Its protein is CASSPVSLAQGAFPTEAFF. V gene TRBV18 combines with J gene TRBJ1-1, with 8 bases fitting TRBD1. After removal of 2 bases from V and 4 bases from J, the junction contained 18 bases not matched to a gene. CDR1 and CDR2 (germline): KGHSH, LQKENI. The CDR3 contains 19 residues.

This clone turned up a few times. The rearrangement uses TRBV4-3 and TRBJ2-7, with 11 bases lining up with TRBD2. The J segment lost 5 bases and the V segment lost 0 bases, leaving 6 bases of the junction unmatched. The CDR3 covers 16 residues. The germline CDR1 and CDR2 sequences are LGHNA and YSLEER. CDR3 sequence reads: CASSQEGASGRNEQYF. The DNA for the CDR3 is TGCGCCAGCAGCCAAGAAGGGGCTAGCGGGAGGAACGAGCAGTACTTC.

The sample holds a few counts of this clone. The chain links TRBV7-9 to TRBJ2-7, with 8 bases matching TRBD1. Trimming removed 0 bases from V and 6 bases from J; junction bases left unmatched: 4. The germline CDR1 and CDR2 sequences are SEHNR and FQNEAQ (reference sequence). This CDR3 has 14 residues. CDR3 coding DNA: TGTGCCAGCAGCTTAGCCCAGGGGGCTGCCGAGCAGTACTTC. This sequence encodes CASSLAQGAAEQYF.

This clone was picked up a small number of times. The rearrangement uses TRBV9 and TRBJ2-1; 9 bases agree with TRBD2. The V segment lost 0 bases and the J segment 4 bases; nucleotides outside the gene matches: 8. The CDR3 is 17 amino acids. Germline V gene lookup returns CDR1 SGDLS and CDR2 YYNGEE. CDR3 residues: CASSVGNSGSRYNEQFF. Written as DNA, the CDR3 is TGTGCCAGCAGCGTAGGCAATAGCGGGAGTAGGTACAATGAGCAGTTCTTC.

This clone occurred a few times. The rearrangement links TRBV7-2 to TRBJ2-7; 10 bases agree with TRBD2. V gave up 3 bases and J gave up 13 bases; unmatched junction bases: 6. CDR1 is SGHTA and CDR2 is FQGNSA in the germline V gene. The CDR3 has 12 amino acids. The CDR3 DNA is TGTGCCAGCAGCTTCACAGCGGGAGGGGGATACTTC. It yields the protein CASSFTAGGGYF. Full variable domain (outside the CDR3, taken from reference TRBV7-2 and TRBJ2-7): GAGVSQSPSNKVTEKGKDVELRCDPISGHTALYWYRQSLGQGLEFLIYFQGNSAPDKSGLPSDRFSAERTGGSVSTLTIQRTQQEDSAVYLCASSFTAGGGYFGPGTRLTVT.

The chain has TRBV11-2 and TRBJ2-1; 10 bases line up with TRBD2. The CDR3 is 15 residues long. After removal of 5 bases from V and 7 bases from J, the junction contained 8 bases not matched to a gene. CDR1 and CDR2 (germline): SGHAT, FQNNGV. The DNA of the CDR3 is TGTGCCAGCAGCCAGGGGGCTAGCGGGAGAAATGAGCAGTTCTTC. It codes for CASSQGASGRNEQFF.

This chain connects TRBV11-2 to TRBJ2-1; D gene ambiguous. Trimming stripped 5 bases from V and 0 bases from J, with 8 bases between. This CDR3 comprises 14 residues. The V gene's germline CDR1 is SGHAT and CDR2 FQNNGV. CDR3 nucleotides: TGTGCCAGCAGCCCTGATAGCTCCTACAATGAGCAGTTCTTC. It codes for CASSPDSSYNEQFF.

This clone occurred a few times. This chain connects TRBV2 to TRBJ1-1, with 7 positions matching TRBD1. Losses at the gene ends were 6 bases for V and 0 bases for J; bases not matched to a gene: 7. Germline V gene data show CDR1 as SNHLY and CDR2 as FYNNEI. The length of the CDR3 is 15 residues. The CDR3 here is CASRATGVMNTEAFF. CDR3 coding DNA: TGTGCCAGCAGAGCTACAGGGGTCATGAACACTGAAGCTTTCTTT. The variable domain in full, with the rest retrieved from reference TRBV2 and TRBJ1-1, is EPEVTQTPSHQVTQMGQEVILRCVPISNHLYFYWYRQILGQKVEFLVSFYNNEISEKSEIFDDQFSVERPDGSNFTLKIRSTKLEDSAMYFCASRATGVMNTEAFFGQGTRLTVV.

V usage is TRBV19 and J usage is TRBJ2-3; 7 bases are shared with TRBD2. Per the germline V gene, CDR1 is LNHDA and CDR2 is SQIVND (reference sequence). J lost 5 bases, V lost 7 bases, and 15 bases had no gene match. The length of the CDR3 is 16 residues. The CDR3 sequence is CASTSSPVGEGDTQYF. CDR3 nucleotides: TGTGCCAGTACTAGCTCCCCGGTAGGGGAGGGAGATACGCAGTATTTT.

The chain uses TRBV7-9 and TRBJ2-1, with TRBD1 matching over 8 bases. V shed 5 bases and J 10 bases; nucleotides not matched to a gene: 1. This CDR3 region has 11 residues. Germline loops: CDR1 SEHNR, CDR2 FQNEAQ (reference sequence). This CDR3 reads CASSRQGEQFF. The CDR3 DNA sequence: TGTGCCAGCAGCCGACAGGGGGAGCAGTTCTTC.